Listed here is a single T cell receptor (beta chain). Those enrolled, adults aged 18 to 89 years, came from roughly 22 US areas. Symptom resolution, clearance, or two negative PCRs marked donors in Cohort 3 as recovered. The data were obtained in a study of blood T cell repertoires in COVID-19. Study as a whole: T cells, B-cell-depleted T cells, or PBMCs supplied cDNA or gDNA.

In the source study's methods: Reference gene primers were amplified, and this amplification served to estimate nucleated cell counts. Using immunoSEQ multiplex PCR, the repertoire was profiled, and TCRdb retains in-frame clones only, with some absent. The V and J calls and the clone size are those of that table, but D and trimming were determined from the DNA. The sample has a few hundred thousand clones; 81% are singletons. The germline V gene encodes CDR1 MNHEY and CDR2 SVGAGI. There are 14 residues in the CDR3. Trimming removed 7 bases at V and 2 bases at J, with 14 bases between. The specimen was PBMCs or T cells enriched from blood (not recorded which). J is TRBJ1-2 and V is TRBV6-5, with D tentatively TRBD1 (6 bases). The source of this sequence is a man aged 35 to 55 who had recovered from COVID-19. Here the CDR3 DNA reads TGTGCCAGCATCGAGGGGGGGCTAAACTATGGCTACACCTTC. Translating it yields CASIEGGLNYGYTF.